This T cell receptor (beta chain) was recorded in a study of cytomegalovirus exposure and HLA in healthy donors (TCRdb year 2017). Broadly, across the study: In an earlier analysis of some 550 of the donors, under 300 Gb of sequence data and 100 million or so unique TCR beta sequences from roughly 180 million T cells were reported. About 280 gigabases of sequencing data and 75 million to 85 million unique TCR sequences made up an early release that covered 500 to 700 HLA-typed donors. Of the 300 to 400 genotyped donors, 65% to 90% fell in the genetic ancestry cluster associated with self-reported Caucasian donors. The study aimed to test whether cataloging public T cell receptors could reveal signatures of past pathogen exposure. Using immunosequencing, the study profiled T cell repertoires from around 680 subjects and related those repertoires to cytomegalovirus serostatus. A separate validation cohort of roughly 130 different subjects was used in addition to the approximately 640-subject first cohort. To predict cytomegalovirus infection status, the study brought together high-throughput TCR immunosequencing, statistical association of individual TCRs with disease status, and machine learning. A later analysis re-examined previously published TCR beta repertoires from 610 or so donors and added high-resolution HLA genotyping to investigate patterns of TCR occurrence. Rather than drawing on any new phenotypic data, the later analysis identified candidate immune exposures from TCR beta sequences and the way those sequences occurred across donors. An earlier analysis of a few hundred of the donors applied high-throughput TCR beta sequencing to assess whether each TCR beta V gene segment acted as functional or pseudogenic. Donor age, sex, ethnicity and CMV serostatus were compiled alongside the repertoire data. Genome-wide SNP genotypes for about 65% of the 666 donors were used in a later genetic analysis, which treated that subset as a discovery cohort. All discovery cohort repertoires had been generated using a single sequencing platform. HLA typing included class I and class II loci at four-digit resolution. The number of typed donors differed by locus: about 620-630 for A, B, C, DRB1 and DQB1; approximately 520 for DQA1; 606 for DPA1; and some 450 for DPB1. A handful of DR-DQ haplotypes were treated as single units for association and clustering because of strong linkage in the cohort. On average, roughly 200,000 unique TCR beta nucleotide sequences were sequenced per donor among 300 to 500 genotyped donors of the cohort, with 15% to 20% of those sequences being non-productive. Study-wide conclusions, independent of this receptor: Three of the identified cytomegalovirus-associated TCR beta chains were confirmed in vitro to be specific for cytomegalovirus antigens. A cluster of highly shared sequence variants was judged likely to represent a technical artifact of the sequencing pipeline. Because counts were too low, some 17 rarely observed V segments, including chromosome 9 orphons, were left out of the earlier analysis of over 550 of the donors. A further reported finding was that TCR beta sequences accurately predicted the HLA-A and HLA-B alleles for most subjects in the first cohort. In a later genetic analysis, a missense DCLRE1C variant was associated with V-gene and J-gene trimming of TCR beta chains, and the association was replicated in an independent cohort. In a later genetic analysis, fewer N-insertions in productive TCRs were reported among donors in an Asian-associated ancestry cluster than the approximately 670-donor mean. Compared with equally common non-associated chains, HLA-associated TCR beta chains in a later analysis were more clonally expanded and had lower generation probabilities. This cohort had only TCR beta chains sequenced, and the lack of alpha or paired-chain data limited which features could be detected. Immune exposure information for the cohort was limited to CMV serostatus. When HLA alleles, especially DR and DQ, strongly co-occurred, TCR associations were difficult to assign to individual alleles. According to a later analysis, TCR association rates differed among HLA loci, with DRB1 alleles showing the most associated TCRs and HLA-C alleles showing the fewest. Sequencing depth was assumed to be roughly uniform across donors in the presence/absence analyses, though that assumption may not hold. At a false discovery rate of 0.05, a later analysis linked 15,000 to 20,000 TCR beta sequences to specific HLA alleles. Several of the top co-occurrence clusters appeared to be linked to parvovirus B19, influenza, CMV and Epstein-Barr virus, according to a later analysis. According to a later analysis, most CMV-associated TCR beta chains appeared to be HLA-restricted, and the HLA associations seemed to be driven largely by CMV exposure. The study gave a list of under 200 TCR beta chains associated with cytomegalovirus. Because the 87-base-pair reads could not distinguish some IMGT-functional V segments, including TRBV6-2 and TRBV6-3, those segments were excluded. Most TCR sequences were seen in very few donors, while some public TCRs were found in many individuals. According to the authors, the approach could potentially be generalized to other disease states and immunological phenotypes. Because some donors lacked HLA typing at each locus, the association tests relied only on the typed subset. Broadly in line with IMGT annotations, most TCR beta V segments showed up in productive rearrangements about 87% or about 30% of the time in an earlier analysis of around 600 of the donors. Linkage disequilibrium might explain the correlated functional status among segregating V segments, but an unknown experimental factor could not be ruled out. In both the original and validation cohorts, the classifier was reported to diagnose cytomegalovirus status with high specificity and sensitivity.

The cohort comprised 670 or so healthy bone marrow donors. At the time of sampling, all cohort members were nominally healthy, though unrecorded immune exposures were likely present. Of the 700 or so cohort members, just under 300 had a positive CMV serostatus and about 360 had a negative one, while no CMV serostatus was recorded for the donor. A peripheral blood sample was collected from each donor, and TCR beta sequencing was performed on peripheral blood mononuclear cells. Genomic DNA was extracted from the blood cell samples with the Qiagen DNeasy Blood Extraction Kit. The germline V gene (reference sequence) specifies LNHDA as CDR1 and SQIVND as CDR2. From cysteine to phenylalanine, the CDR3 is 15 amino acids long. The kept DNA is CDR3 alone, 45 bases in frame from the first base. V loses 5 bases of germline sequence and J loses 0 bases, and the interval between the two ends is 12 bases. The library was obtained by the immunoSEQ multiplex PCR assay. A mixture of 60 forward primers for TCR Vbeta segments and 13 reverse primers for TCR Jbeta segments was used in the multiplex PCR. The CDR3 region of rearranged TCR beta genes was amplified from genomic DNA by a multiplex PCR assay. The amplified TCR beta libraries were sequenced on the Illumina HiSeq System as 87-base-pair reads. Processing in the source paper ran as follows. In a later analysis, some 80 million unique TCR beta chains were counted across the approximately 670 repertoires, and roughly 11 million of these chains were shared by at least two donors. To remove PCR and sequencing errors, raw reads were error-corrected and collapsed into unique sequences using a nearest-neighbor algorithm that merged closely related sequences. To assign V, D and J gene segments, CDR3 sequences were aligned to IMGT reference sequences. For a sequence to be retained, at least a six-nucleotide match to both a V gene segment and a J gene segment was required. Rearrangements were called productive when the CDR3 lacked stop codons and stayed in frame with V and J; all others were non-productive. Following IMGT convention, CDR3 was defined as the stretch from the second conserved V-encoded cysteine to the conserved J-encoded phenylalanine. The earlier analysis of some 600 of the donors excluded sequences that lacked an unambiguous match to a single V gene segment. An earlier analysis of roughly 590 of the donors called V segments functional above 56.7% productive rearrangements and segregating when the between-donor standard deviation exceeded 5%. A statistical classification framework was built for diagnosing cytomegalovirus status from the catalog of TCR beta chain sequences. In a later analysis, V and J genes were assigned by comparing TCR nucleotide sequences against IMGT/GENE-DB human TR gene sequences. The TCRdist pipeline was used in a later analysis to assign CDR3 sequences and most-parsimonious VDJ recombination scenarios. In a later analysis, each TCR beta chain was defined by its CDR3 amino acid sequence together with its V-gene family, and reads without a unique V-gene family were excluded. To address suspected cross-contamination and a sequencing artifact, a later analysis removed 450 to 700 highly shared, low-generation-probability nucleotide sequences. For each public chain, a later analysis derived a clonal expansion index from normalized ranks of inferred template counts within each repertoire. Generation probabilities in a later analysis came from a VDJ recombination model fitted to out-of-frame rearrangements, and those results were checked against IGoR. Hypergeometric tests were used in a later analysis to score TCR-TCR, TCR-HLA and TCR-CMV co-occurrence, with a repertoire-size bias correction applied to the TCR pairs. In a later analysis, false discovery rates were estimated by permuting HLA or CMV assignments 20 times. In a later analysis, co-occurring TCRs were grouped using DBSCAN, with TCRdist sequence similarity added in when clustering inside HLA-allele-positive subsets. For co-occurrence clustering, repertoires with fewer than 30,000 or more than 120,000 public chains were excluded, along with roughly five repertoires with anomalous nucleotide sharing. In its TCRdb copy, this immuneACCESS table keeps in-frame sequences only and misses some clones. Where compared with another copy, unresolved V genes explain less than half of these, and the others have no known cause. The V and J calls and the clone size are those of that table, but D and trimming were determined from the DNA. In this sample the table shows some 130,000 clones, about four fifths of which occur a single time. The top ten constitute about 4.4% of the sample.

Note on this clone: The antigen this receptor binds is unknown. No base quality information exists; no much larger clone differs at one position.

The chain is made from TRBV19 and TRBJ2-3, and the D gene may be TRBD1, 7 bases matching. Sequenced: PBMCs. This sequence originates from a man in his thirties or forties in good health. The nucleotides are TGTGCCAGTAGTCTTCAGGGGGGAAGCACAGATACGCAGTATTTT. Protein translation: CASSLQGGSTDTQYF.